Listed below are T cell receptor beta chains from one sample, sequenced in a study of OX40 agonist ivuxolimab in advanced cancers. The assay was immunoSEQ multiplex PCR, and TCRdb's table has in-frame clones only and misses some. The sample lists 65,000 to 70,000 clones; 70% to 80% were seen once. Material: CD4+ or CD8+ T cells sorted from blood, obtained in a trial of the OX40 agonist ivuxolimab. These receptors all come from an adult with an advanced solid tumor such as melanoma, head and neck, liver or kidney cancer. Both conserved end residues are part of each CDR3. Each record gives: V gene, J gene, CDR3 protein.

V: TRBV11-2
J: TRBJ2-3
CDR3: CASSFFFDTQYF

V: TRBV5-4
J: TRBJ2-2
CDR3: CASSRMSDNTGELFF

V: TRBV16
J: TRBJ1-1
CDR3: CASSPPTTQGNTEAFF

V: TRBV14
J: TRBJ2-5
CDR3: CASSQEQGGQYF

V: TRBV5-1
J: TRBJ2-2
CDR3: CASAGTRFTGELFF

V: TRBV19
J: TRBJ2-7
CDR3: CASSTKTAESSYEQYF

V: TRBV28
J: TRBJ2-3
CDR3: CASSTMGEGPTDTQYF

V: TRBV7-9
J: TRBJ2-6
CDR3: CASSLVWVAGANVLTF

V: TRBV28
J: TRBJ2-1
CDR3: CASSPIQGPYNEQFF

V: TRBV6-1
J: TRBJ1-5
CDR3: CASSELTDSNQPQHF

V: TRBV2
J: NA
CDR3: CASRVGGIGYEQYF

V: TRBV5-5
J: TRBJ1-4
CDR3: CASKAGQEKLFF

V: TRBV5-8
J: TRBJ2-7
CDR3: CASNLAGGVIGQYF

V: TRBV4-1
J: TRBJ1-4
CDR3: CASSQESAYRTVTEKLFF

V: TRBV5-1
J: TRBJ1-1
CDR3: CASSFPSSNTEAFF

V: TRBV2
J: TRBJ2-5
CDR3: CASSEGPNQETQYF

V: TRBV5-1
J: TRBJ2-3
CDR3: CASSFAGGLTDTQYF

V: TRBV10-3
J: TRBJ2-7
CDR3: CAISERDYGGFSYEQYF

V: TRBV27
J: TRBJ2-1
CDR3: CASSFLAGGVGEQFF

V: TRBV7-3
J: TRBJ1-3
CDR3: CASSLDGQAGNTIYF

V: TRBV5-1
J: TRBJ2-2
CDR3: CASSLDEGTGELFF

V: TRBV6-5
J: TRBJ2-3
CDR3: CASSYNRAKDTQYF

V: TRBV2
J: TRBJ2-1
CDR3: CASSERRERRAEQFF

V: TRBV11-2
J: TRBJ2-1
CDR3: CASSYNEQFF

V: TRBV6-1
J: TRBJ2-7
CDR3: CASGVTGVTYEQYF